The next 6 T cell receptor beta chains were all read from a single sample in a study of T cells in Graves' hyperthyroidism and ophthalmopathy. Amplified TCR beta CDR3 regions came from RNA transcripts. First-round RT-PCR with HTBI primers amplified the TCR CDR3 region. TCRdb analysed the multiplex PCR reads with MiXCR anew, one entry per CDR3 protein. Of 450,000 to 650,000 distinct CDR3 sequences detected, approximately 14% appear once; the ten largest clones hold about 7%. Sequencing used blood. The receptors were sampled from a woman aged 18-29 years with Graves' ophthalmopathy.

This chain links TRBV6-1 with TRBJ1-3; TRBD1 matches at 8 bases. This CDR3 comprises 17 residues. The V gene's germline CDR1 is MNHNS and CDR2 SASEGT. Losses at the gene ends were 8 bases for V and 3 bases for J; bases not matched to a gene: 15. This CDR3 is CASGGTGRSWYGNTIYF. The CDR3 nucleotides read TGTGCCAGCGGAGGGACAGGCCGTTCTTGGTATGGAAACACCATATATTTT.

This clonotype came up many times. In nucleotides, the CDR3 is TGCAGTGCTAGAGGGGGGGACTATGGCTACACCTTC. Amino acids: CSARGGDYGYTF. This sequence joins TRBV20-1 and TRBJ1-2; tentatively, D is TRBD1 (5 bases). The V and J ends lost 1 base and 3 bases respectively, with 6 bases between them. The CDR3 has 12 residues. Germline CDR1 and CDR2: DFQATT and SNEGSKA (reference sequence).

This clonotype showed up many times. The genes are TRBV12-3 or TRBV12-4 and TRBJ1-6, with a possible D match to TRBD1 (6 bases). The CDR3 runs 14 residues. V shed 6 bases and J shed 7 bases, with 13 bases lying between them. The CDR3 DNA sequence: TGTGCCAGCAGCCCCGGGACACAGAATTCACCCCTCCACTTT. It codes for CASSPGTQNSPLHF.

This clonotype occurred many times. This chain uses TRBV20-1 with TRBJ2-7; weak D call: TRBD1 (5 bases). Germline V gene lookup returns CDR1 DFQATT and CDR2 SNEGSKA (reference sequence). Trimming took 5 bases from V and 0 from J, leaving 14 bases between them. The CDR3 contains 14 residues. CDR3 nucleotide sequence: TGCAGTGCTCCAAGACAGACGAGCTCCTACGAGCAGTACTTC. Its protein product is CSAPRQTSSYEQYF.

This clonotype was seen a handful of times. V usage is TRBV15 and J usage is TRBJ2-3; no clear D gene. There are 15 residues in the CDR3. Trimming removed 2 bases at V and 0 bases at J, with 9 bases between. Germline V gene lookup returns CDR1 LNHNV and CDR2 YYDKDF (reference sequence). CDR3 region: CATSRPALSTDTQYF. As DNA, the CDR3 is TGTGCCACCAGCAGACCAGCCCTTAGCACAGATACGCAGTATTTT.

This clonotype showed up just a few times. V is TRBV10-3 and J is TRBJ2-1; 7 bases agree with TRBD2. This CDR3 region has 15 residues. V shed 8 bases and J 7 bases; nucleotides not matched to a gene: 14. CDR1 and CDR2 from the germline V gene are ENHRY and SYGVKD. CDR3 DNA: TGTGCCATCGGGCCAGCCGGGACTACGCAAAATGAGCAGTTCTTC. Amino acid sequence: CAIGPAGTTQNEQFF.